This entry describes one TCR beta chain. This CDR3 is 13 amino acids long. Deletions cut 2 bases from V and 4 bases from J, with 8 bases between. CDR1 is SGHAT and CDR2 is FQDESV in the germline V gene (reference sequence). The sample comes from a study of T-cell reconstitution after alpha-beta-depleted transplantation in children. Unique molecular identifiers were incorporated during preparation of the TCRbeta library. Each CDR3 protein gets one entry after TCRdb re-called the PCR reads with MiXCR. This sample yields approximately 520,000 distinct CDR3 sequences, of which about 31% are seen a single time; 2% to 2.5% belongs to the top ten.

The sequence derives from a human donor who donated a stem cell graft to a child with aplastic anemia. This chain joins TRBV11-1 and TRBJ2-5; no clear D gene. The sample here was PBMCs from the stem cell graft donor, taken from the stem cell graft. DNA for the CDR3: TGTGCCAGCAGCTTATCACCATCAGAGACCCAGTACTTC. Its translation is CASSLSPSETQYF. Variable domain in full (rest from reference TRBV11-1 and TRBJ2-5): EAEVAQSPRYKITEKSQAVAFWCDPISGHATLYWYRQILGQGPELLVQFQDESVVDDSQLPKDRFSAERLKGVDSTLKIQPAELGDSAMYLCASSLSPSETQYFGPGTRLLVL.